The source of this T cell receptor beta chain is a study of blood T cells in healthy people across ages. Primed by a sample-barcoded 5' primer and a J-beta primer mix, a second PCR proceeded for roughly 7 to 12 cycles. Each sample yielded at least 2.5 million CDR3-containing paired-end reads. TCRdb processed the 5' RACE reads anew with MiXCR; each CDR3 protein has one entry. The table has 700,000 to 800,000 distinct CDR3 sequences, approximately 43% seen once. With V trimmed by 1 base and J by 3 bases, 11 bases remained unmatched. The CDR3 runs 18 residues. Germline V gives CDR1 SGHTA, CDR2 FQGNSA. The chain couples TRBV7-2 to TRBJ2-1; 8 nucleotides agree with TRBD2. The TCR sequence derives from a woman aged 55-75 years in good health. What was sequenced was blood. The DNA of the CDR3 is TGTGCCAGCAGCTTAGGTTTCGGCGTAGCGGGGATCTACAATGAGCAGTTCTTC. Amino acids: CASSLGFGVAGIYNEQFF.